This T cell receptor (beta chain) emerged from a study of PD-1 blockade in classical Hodgkin lymphoma. Each patient experienced a relapse that followed autologous stem cell transplantation, and brentuximab vedotin exposure varied. Profiled with immunoSEQ multiplex PCR; TCRdb holds only in-frame clones, not every one. Of 39,000 or so clones listed, roughly 86% were seen once; the top ten hold 5.5% to 6.5%. This receptor was obtained from a human donor with classical Hodgkin lymphoma. The sequences come from peripheral blood mononuclear cells (PBMCs), collected before the second cycle of nivolumab.

The CDR3 sequence is CASSDDRAGRTAGEFF. The DNA of the CDR3 is TGTGCCAGCAGCGATGACCGGGCAGGGAGGACCGCAGGGGAGTTCTTC. The V call is TRBV7-2, the J call TRBJ2-1, with D perhaps being TRBD1 or TRBD2 (6 bases each). CDR3 length equals 16 residues. Germline V CDR1 and CDR2: SGHTA, FQGNSA. The V end was cut by 5 bases, the J end by 14 bases, with 28 bases between.